The T cell receptor beta chain described here comes from a study of control samples from healthy donors and cancer patients. Germline V gene data show CDR1 as MGHRA and CDR2 as YSYEKL. CDR3 length equals 14 residues. Trimming took off 3 bases at V and 1 base at J, with 9 bases between the two ends. A single count supports this clone. Only in-frame clones appear in the TCRdb table, and some are missing; sequencing was by immunoSEQ multiplex PCR. The sample shows tens of thousands of clones, approximately 80% of them seen only once. This TCR was sampled from a man aged 25-40 years in good health. Sequencing was carried out using blood. This chain connects TRBV4-1 to TRBJ1-1, with D uncertain. The CDR3: CASSHRTGNTEAFF. The CDR3 bases are TGCGCCAGCAGCCATAGGACGGGGAACACTGAAGCTTTCTTT.